The source of this T cell receptor (beta chain) is a study of cytomegalovirus exposure and HLA in healthy donors. On the study more broadly: In an early release, HLA-typed donors contributed about 80 million unique TCR sequences.

About this clone itself: What it recognizes is unknown.

Study-level results: TCR beta sequences numbering 15,000 to 20,000 were associated with HLA alleles at 0.05 false discovery rate in a later analysis. A reported reduction in N-insertions relative to the roughly 670-donor mean was seen in an Asian-associated ancestry cluster in a later analysis.

The V end lost 5 bases, the J end lost 3 bases, and 13 bases lay between the germline ends. Germline CDR1 SEHNR, CDR2 FQNEAQ (reference sequence). The CDR3 is 14 residues long. In the PCR, 60 Vbeta and 13 Jbeta primers were used. This table comes from immunoSEQ multiplex PCR, and its TCRdb copy is limited to in-frame clones, with some not included. This table holds more than 85,000 clones, over 60% found once. This chain joins TRBV7-9 and TRBJ1-2, with a possible D match to TRBD1 (5 bases). This TCR was sampled from a male donor in good health and CMV-seropositive. Sequenced: PBMCs. The CDR3 loop is CASSGGVGYYGYTF. For the CDR3, the DNA is TGTGCCAGCAGCGGGGGGGTCGGCTACTATGGCTACACCTTC. Full variable domain (outside the CDR3, taken from reference TRBV7-9 and TRBJ1-2): DTGVSQNPRHKITKRGQNVTFRCDPISEHNRLYWYRQTLGQGPEFLTYFQNEAQLEKSRLLSDRFSAERPKGSFSTLEIQRTEQGDSAMYLCASSGGVGYYGYTFGSGTRLTVV.